The 17 T cell receptor beta chains below come from one sample, sequenced in a study of control samples from healthy donors and cancer patients. Data came from immunoSEQ multiplex PCR; TCRdb stores just in-frame clones and leaves some out. The sample carries fewer than 15,000 clones, roughly 80% recorded once. The specimen sequenced was formalin-fixed, paraffin-embedded tissue. Receptor source: a female donor with lung cancer.

This sequence joins TRBV29-1 and TRBJ2-7; TRBD1 is a possible D gene (5 bases). Looked up from germline, CDR1 is SQVTM and CDR2 is ANQGSEA. This CDR3 region has 12 residues. V lost 4 bases and J lost 2, with 9 bases in between. CDR3 loop: CSVVGAAYEQYF. CDR3 DNA sequence: TGCAGCGTTGTAGGGGCCGCCTACGAGCAGTACTTC.

This sequence joins TRBV10-3 and TRBJ2-5, with D possibly TRBD1 on 5 matching bases. The CDR3 extends over 15 amino acids. The germline V gene encodes CDR1 ENHRY and CDR2 SYGVKD. With 4 bases removed from V and 1 base from J, the gap between germline ends came to 13 bases. The CDR3 reads CAISVGAAIQETQYF. The DNA for the CDR3 is TGTGCCATCAGTGTTGGGGCAGCCATCCAAGAGACCCAGTACTTC.

V is TRBV7-2 and J is TRBJ2-7, with a possible D match to TRBD1 (6 bases). Looked up from germline, CDR1 is SGHTA and CDR2 is FQGNSA. V lost 2 bases and J lost 1, with 9 bases in between. This CDR3 spans 14 amino acids. Written as DNA, the CDR3 is TGTGCCAGCAGCTTACAGGGGAAGTCCTACGAGCAGTACTTC. Translating it yields CASSLQGKSYEQYF.

This rearrangement joins TRBV27 to TRBJ2-5, with 12 bases fitting TRBD2. V lost 5 bases and J lost 4; bases outside the gene matches: 8. This CDR3 contains 16 residues. CDR1 and CDR2 from the germline V gene are MNHEY and SMNVEV (reference sequence). CDR3 sequence (DNA): TGTGCCAGCAGTCAAGGACTAGCGGGATTAAGAGAGACCCAGTACTTC. Its protein product is CASSQGLAGLRETQYF.

The gene calls are TRBV1 and TRBJ2-1; the table gives TRBD2 as D, unverified against the DNA. TRBV1 is a pseudogene locus. The CDR3 has 17 residues. CDR3 loop: CTSSQRLPSGEYNEQFF. The CDR3 nucleotides read TGCACCAGCAGCCAAAGACTTCCTAGCGGGGAGTACAATGAGCAGTTCTTC.

The chain recombines TRBV19 with TRBJ2-3, with D tentatively TRBD1 or TRBD2 (5 bases each). Germline-derived CDR1 and CDR2 are LNHDA and SQIVND (reference sequence). This CDR3 is 15 amino acids long. The V end was cut by 4 bases, the J end by 4 bases, with 15 bases between. Here the CDR3 reads CASSTGTSTADTQYF. In DNA form, the CDR3 reads TGTGCCAGTAGTACAGGGACCTCGACGGCAGATACGCAGTATTTT.

This sequence joins TRBV7-2 and TRBJ1-1, with D possibly being TRBD1 (5 bases). CDR3 length: 13 residues. The V gene lost 7 bases and the J gene lost 6 bases, with 15 bases spanning the gap. Germline V lookup: CDR1 SGHTA, CDR2 FQGNSA. The CDR3 DNA follows: TGTGCCAGCAACCGGGGGGGTACGCCTGAAGCTTTCTTT. Protein: CASNRGGTPEAFF.

This chain joins TRBV5-1 and TRBJ1-2; TRBD1 matches 7 bases. Germline CDR1 and CDR2: SGHRS and YFSETQ. Trimming took 1 base from V and 6 from J; bases not matched to a gene: 9. The CDR3 length is 15 residues. CDR3 DNA sequence: TGCGCCAGCAGCTTGTACCGGGACAGTCCTGATGGCTACACCTTC. As protein: CASSLYRDSPDGYTF.

This sequence joins TRBV5-4 and TRBJ2-2, with a possible D match to TRBD1 (6 bases). The CDR3 consists of 15 residues. Between the trimmed V and J ends, which lost 4 bases and 1 base, there was a span of 11 bases. Germline V lookup: CDR1 SGHNT, CDR2 YYREEE (reference sequence). The CDR3 DNA sequence: TGTGCCAGCAGCGAACAGGGATGGAACACCGGGGAGCTGTTTTTT. This encodes CASSEQGWNTGELFF.

The rearrangement links TRBV5-1 to TRBJ2-5; 9 positions agree with TRBD2. V dropped 4 bases and J dropped 1; count of bases not matched to a gene: 5. There are 15 residues in the CDR3. Germline CDR1 reads SGHRS; CDR2 reads YFSETQ. CDR3 nucleotides: TGCGCCAGCAGCGCTCTGACTAGCGGCCAAGAGACCCAGTACTTC. Its translation: CASSALTSGQETQYF. Based on the CDR3 plus reference TRBV5-1 and TRBJ2-5, the full variable domain is KAGVTQTPRYLIKTRGQQVTLSCSPISGHRSVSWYQQTPGQGLQFLFEYFSETQRNKGNFPGRFSGRQFSNSRSEMNVSTLELGDSALYLCASSALTSGQETQYFGPGTRLLVL.

As concerns this clone: At one end the junction does not follow the germline gene, possibly because of a read error. The chain links TRBV7-2 to TRBJ1-1; possible D gene TRBD1, 6 bases. Germline CDR1 reads SGHTA; CDR2 reads FQGNSA. The CDR3 sequence is 14 residues long. In nucleotides, the CDR3 is TGTGCCAGCAGCCCGGGGGCAGCAAACACTAAAGCTTTCTTT. It is translated as CASSPGAANTKAFF. Complete variable domain (other parts from reference TRBV7-2 and TRBJ1-1): GAGVSQSPSNKVTEKGKDVELRCDPISGHTALYWYRQSLGQGLEFLIYFQGNSAPDKSGLPSDRFSAERTGGSVSTLTIQRTQQEDSAVYLCASSPGAANTKAFFGQGTRLTVV.

For the CDR3, the DNA is TGTGCCAGCTCAGCTGTGGGACAGGGGGTCTCTGGAAACACCATATATTTT. Its translation is CASSAVGQGVSGNTIYF. This chain connects TRBV18 to TRBJ1-3; the match to TRBD1 covers 11 bases. V trimming: 5 bases; J trimming: 0 bases; junction bases outside the gene matches: 6. The CDR3 loop spans 17 amino acids. The germline V gene has CDR1 KGHSH and CDR2 LQKENI.

V is TRBV18 and J is TRBJ2-7; D unresolved. This CDR3 has 16 amino acids. Trimming took 3 bases from V and 3 from J, leaving 18 bases between them. From germline, CDR1 is KGHSH and CDR2 LQKENI. The CDR3 DNA reads as TGTGCCAGCTCACCGAGCCTGGCAAGGGTAAACTACGAGCAGTACTTC. It is translated as CASSPSLARVNYEQYF.

The V call is TRBV11-2, the J call TRBJ2-1; no reliable D call. V was clipped by 5 bases and J by 0 bases, with 14 bases between them. In germline, CDR1 is SGHAT, CDR2 FQNNGV. The CDR3 totals 16 residues. CDR3 sequence (DNA): TGTGCCAGCAGCCCCCGAGCAGATCGCTCCTACAATGAGCAGTTCTTC. It codes for CASSPRADRSYNEQFF.

The rearrangement joins TRBV6-5 to TRBJ2-7; D is ambiguous. V dropped 5 bases and J dropped 3 bases, with 11 bases sitting between them. The CDR3 is 13 amino acids. From germline, CDR1 is MNHEY and CDR2 SVGAGI. The chain's CDR3 is CASSRAAYYEQYF. The DNA of the CDR3 is TGTGCCAGCAGTCGGGCAGCCTACTACGAGCAGTACTTC.

The chain uses TRBV11-2 and TRBJ1-1; D possibly corresponds to TRBD1 (5 bases). The V gene lost 1 base and the J gene lost 8 bases, with 11 bases spanning the gap. This CDR3 is 13 amino acids long. The germline V gene encodes CDR1 SGHAT and CDR2 FQNNGV. The CDR3 sequence: CASSLGGAGEAFF. In nucleotides, the CDR3 is TGTGCCAGCAGCTTAGGAGGGGCGGGCGAAGCTTTCTTT. Drawing the rest from reference TRBV11-2 and TRBJ1-1, the complete variable domain is EAGVAQSPRYKIIEKRQSVAFWCNPISGHATLYWYQQILGQGPKLLIQFQNNGVVDDSQLPKDRFSAERLKGVDSTLKIQPAKLEDSAVYLCASSLGGAGEAFFGQGTRLTVV.

The gene calls are TRBV5-4 and TRBJ2-1; D may be TRBD1 (5 bases). CDR3 length: 14 amino acids. From germline, CDR1 is SGHNT and CDR2 YYREEE (reference sequence). V was cut by 2 bases and J by 7 bases, with 13 bases left in between. The CDR3 DNA reads TGTGCCAGCAGCTTTCAGGGTCTAAAGAATGAGCAGTTCTTC. This gives the protein CASSFQGLKNEQFF.